Following are 11 T cell receptor beta chains from one sample sequenced in a study of post-analysis software for immune sequencing data. Their antigens remain unidentified. Regarding the study as a whole: Patients had higher frequencies than controls of about five TRBV segments, including TRBV5-6, TRBV5-1 and TRBV20-1.

cDNA libraries of TCR beta carried unique molecular identifiers. TCRdb reanalysed the PCR reads using MiXCR and keeps one entry per CDR3 protein. The sample lists 650,000 to 900,000 distinct CDR3 sequences, 46% occurring once. Sequencing input: blood. Receptor source: a girl between 5 and 17 years old with multiple sclerosis.

The V and J genes are TRBV20-1 and TRBJ2-1; the D gene is possibly TRBD1 (6 bases). CDR3 size: 16 residues. Trimming took 2 bases from V and 0 from J, leaving 14 bases between them. CDR1 is DFQATT, CDR2 SNEGSKA, per germline (reference sequence). The CDR3 DNA follows: TGCAGTGCTAGAACCCTAAGGGGGAGCTCCTACAATGAGCAGTTCTTC. Its translation is CSARTLRGSSYNEQFF.

The chain carries TRBV20-1 and TRBJ2-1, with TRBD1 matching over 9 bases. J gave up 7 bases and V 1 base, and 2 bases lay outside the gene matches. The CDR3 runs 13 residues. Germline values: CDR1 DFQATT, CDR2 SNEGSKA (reference sequence). The CDR3 loop reads CSARVGTGNEQFF. CDR3 DNA: TGCAGTGCTAGAGTTGGGACAGGGAATGAGCAGTTCTTC.

This clonotype was detected only a few times. V is TRBV15 and J is TRBJ2-3, with a tentative D call TRBD2 (5 bases). This CDR3 region has 17 residues. CDR1 is LNHNV, CDR2 YYDKDF, per germline (reference sequence). The V end lost 3 bases, the J end lost 2 bases, and 18 bases lay between the germline ends. CDR3: CATSRALQSGTTDTQYF. The CDR3 coding sequence is TGTGCCACCAGCAGGGCCTTACAGAGCGGTACCACAGATACGCAGTATTTT.

This clonotype has ten or more counts. V usage is TRBV29-1 and J usage is TRBJ2-1, with D uncertain. The V end was cut by 1 base, the J end by 10 bases, with 8 bases between. Germline V gene lookup returns CDR1 SQVTM and CDR2 ANQGSEA. This CDR3 has 11 residues. CDR3 sequence: CSVEVGTEQFF. Here the CDR3 DNA reads TGCAGCGTTGAAGTGGGAACAGAGCAGTTCTTC.

The chain joins TRBV3-1 to TRBJ2-1; 10 bases are shared with TRBD2. V dropped 1 base and J dropped 6; count of bases not matched to a gene: 9. The CDR3 spans 17 residues. CDR1 is LGHDT, CDR2 YNNKEL, per germline (reference sequence). In DNA, the CDR3 is TGTGCCAGCAGCCAAGTGGGTAGCGGGAGGATGGGCAATGAGCAGTTCTTC. This encodes CASSQVGSGRMGNEQFF.

This chain connects TRBV6-5 to TRBJ2-1; 10 bases fit TRBD2. Per the germline V gene, CDR1 is MNHEY and CDR2 is SVGAGI. The junction had 6 bases not matched to a gene; V was cut back by 0 bases and J by 7 bases. The CDR3 runs 16 residues. The CDR3 nucleotides are TGTGCCAGCAGTTACTCGAGGGCTAGCGGGAGAAATGAGCAGTTCTTC. Translating it yields CASSYSRASGRNEQFF.

This clonotype was seen more than once but under ten times. The chain has TRBV29-1 and TRBJ2-7; the match to TRBD2 covers 7 bases. The germline gives CDR1 SQVTM, CDR2 ANQGSEA. This CDR3 has 11 residues. Trimming cost V 1 base and J 10 bases; bases outside gene matches: 4. This CDR3 reads CSVEGGGSQYF. The CDR3 nucleotides read TGCAGCGTTGAAGGGGGGGGGTCCCAGTACTTC.

The chain employs TRBV6-2 or TRBV6-3 and TRBJ1-2; D is uncertain. With 8 bases removed from V and 2 bases from J, the gap between germline ends came to 21 bases. Germline V gives CDR1 MNHEY, CDR2 SVGEGT. The CDR3 contains 16 residues. The CDR3 reads CASGSFSGRKNYGYTF. The CDR3 coding sequence is TGTGCCAGCGGATCCTTCTCCGGAAGGAAAAACTATGGCTACACCTTC.

The chain combines TRBV3-1 with TRBJ2-7, with 10 bases aligning to TRBD2. The V and J ends lost 3 bases and 1 base, in that order; junction bases with no gene match: 9. Germline CDR1 and CDR2: LGHDT and YNNKEL (reference sequence). The CDR3 runs 17 residues. The chain's CDR3 is CASSHRPGLALSYEQYF. Here the CDR3 DNA reads TGTGCCAGCAGCCACCGCCCGGGACTAGCGCTTTCCTACGAGCAGTACTTC.

The chain combines TRBV6-2 or TRBV6-3 with TRBJ2-5, with 9 bases matching TRBD1. The V gene end was trimmed by 2 bases and the J gene end by 5 bases; junction bases not matched to a gene: 6. Per the germline V gene, CDR1 is MNHEY and CDR2 is SVGEGT. The CDR3 spans 15 residues. The CDR3 region is CASSYGGTGLETQYF. CDR3 in DNA: TGTGCCAGCAGTTACGGAGGGACAGGGCTGGAGACCCAGTACTTC.

The rearrangement links TRBV7-6 to TRBJ2-6; perhaps D is TRBD1 or TRBD2 (5 bases each). The CDR3 covers 17 residues. Per the germline V gene, CDR1 is SGHVS and CDR2 is FNYEAQ. V was shortened by 4 bases and J by 0 bases, with 13 bases between the two germline ends. The CDR3 loop reads CASSSGPLSSGANVLTF. CDR3 DNA: TGTGCCAGCAGCTCGGGGCCCCTGAGCTCTGGGGCCAACGTCCTGACTTTC.